This T cell receptor (beta chain) was identified during a study of OX40 agonist ivuxolimab in advanced cancers. Study-wide findings and caveats: Low clonal expansion, among the lowest seen, marked partial responders at 0.1-3.0 mg/kg.

Trimming removed 7 bases from V and 0 bases from J; junction bases left unmatched: 12. Germline assignment: CDR1 MDHEN and CDR2 SYDVKM. The CDR3 length is 17 residues. This table comes from immunoSEQ multiplex PCR, and its TCRdb copy is limited to in-frame clones, with some not included. The sample lists around 89,000 clones, about nine tenths seen once, with less than 0.75% in the top ten. Notes on this clone: Its target is unknown.

V is TRBV28 and J is TRBJ1-5, with 7 bases identical to TRBD1. The specimen was CD4+ or CD8+ T cells sorted from blood, collected in a trial of the OX40 agonist ivuxolimab. This TCR was sampled from an adult with an advanced solid tumor such as melanoma, head and neck, liver or kidney cancer. The CDR3 coding sequence is TGTGCCAGCAAATTTCCGGGACAGCTATATAGCAATCAGCCCCAGCATTTT. Its protein is CASKFPGQLYSNQPQHF.